The T cell receptor (beta chain) under discussion was sequenced for a study of monozygotic twins with inflammatory bowel disease. The study's findings and limits: Twin concordance left repertoire similarity unchanged, with limited power a possible explanation for this lack of difference. Especially with disease activity, IBD patients had fewer clonotypes in common with others than healthy twins did.

Someone took an approximately 2.5 ml blood sample from each of the donors. The CDR3 contains 12 residues. CDR1 and CDR2 from the germline V gene are SGHDT and YYEEEE. Concerning this clonotype itself: The antigen remains unidentified.

A 6-nucleotide sample barcode was carried by the UMIs, which template switching added. Using the 5' RACE reads, TCRdb records one entry per CDR3 protein without DNA. This table holds approximately 300,000 distinct CDR3 sequences. The chain has TRBV5-6 and TRBJ1-2; checking the TCRdb D call of TRBD1 is not possible without DNA. This clonotype originated in a human donor with ulcerative colitis or Crohn's disease, or a healthy co-twin of an affected twin (not recorded which). The material sequenced was blood. The CDR3 protein is CASSYTGYGYTF. Together with reference TRBV5-6 and TRBJ1-2, the CDR3 gives the full variable domain: DAGVTQSPTHLIKTRGQQVTLRCSPKSGHDTVSWYQQALGQGPQFIFQYYEEEERQRGNFPDRFSGHQFPNYSSELNVNALLLGDSALYLCASSYTGYGYTFGSGTRLTVV.